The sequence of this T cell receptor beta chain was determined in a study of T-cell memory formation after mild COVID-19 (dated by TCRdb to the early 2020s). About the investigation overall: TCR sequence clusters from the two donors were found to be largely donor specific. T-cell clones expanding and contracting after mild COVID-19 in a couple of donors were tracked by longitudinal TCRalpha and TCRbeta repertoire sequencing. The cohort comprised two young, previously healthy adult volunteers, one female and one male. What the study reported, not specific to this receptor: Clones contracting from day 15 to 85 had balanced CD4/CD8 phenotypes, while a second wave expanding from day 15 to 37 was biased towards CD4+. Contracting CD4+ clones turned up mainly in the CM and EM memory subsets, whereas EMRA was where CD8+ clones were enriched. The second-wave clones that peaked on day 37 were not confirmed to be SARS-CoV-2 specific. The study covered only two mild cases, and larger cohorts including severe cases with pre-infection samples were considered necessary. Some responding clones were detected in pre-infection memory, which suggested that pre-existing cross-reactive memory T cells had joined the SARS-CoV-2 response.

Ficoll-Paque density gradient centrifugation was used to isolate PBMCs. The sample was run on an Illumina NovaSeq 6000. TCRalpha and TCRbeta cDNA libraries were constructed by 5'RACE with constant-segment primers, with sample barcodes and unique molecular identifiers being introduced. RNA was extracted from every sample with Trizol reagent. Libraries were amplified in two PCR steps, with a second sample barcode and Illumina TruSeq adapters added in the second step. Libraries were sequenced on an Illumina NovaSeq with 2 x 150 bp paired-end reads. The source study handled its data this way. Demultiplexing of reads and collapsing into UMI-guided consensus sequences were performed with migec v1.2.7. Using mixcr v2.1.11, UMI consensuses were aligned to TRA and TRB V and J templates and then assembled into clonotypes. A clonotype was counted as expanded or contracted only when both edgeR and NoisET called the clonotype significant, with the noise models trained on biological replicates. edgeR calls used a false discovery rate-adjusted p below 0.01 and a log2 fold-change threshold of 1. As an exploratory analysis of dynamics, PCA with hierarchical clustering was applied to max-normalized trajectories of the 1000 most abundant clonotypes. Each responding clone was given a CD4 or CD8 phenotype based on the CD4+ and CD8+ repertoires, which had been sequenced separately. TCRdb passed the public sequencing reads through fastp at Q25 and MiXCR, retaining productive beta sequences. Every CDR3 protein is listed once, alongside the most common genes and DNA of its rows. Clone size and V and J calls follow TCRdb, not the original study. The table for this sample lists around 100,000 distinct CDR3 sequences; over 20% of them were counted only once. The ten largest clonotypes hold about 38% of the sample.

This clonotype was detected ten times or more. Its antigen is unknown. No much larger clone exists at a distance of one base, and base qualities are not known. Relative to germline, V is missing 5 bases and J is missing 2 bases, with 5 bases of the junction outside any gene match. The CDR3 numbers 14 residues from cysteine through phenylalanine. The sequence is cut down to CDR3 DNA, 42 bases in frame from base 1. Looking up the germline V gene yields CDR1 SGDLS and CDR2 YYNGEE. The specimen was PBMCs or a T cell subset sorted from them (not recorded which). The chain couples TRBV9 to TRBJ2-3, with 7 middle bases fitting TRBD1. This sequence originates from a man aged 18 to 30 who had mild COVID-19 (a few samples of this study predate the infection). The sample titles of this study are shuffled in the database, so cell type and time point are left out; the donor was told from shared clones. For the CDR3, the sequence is CASSLDRNTDTQYF. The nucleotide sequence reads TGTGCCAGCAGTTTGGACAGGAACACAGATACGCAGTATTTT. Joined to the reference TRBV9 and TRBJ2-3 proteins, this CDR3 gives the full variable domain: DSGVTQTPKHLITATGQRVTLRCSPRSGDLSVYWYQQSLDQGLQFLIQYYNGEERAKGNILERFSAQQFPDLHSELNLSSLELGDSALYFCASSLDRNTDTQYFGPGTRLTVL.